These T cell receptor beta chains were read from a single sample in a study of blood T cell repertoires in COVID-19. The repertoire was sequenced with immunoSEQ multiplex PCR; TCRdb's copy has only in-frame clones and lacks some. The table includes around 250,000 clones, more than 75% detected once. The sequenced sample consisted of peripheral blood. The receptors originated from a man older than 75 with acute or convalescent COVID-19. Both conserved end residues are part of each CDR3. Each record gives: clone size, D gene, J gene, V gene, CDR3 DNA, CDR3 protein. A D gene is named only where the DNA matches it firmly. Where a row states a size, it is once, few, many or the class of an expanded clone; other rows omit it.

clone size: .
D gene: .
J gene: TRBJ1-4
V gene: TRBV10-1
CDR3 DNA: TGCGCCAGCAGACTCAGGGGTTCTTCTAATGAAAAACTGTTTTTT
CDR3 protein: CASRLRGSSNEKLFF

clone size: few
D gene: TRBD1
J gene: TRBJ2-7
V gene: TRBV28
CDR3 DNA: TGTGCCAGCAACAGGGGCAACTACGAGCAGTACTTC
CDR3 protein: CASNRGNYEQYF

clone size: .
D gene: .
J gene: TRBJ1-6
V gene: TRBV6-1
CDR3 DNA: TGTGCCAGCAGTGATGCGTCACCCCTCCACTTT
CDR3 protein: CASSDASPLHF

clone size: .
D gene: .
J gene: TRBJ1-3
V gene: TRBV19
CDR3 DNA: TGTGCCAGTAGTCCTCTGGGAGGGACGTCTGGAAACACCATATATTTT
CDR3 protein: CASSPLGGTSGNTIYF

clone size: .
D gene: TRBD1
J gene: TRBJ1-5
V gene: TRBV27
CDR3 DNA: TGTGCCAGCAGTAGGGACAGGGTAGGGGGGGCCCAGCATTTT
CDR3 protein: CASSRDRVGGAQHF

clone size: .
D gene: .
J gene: TRBJ2-1
V gene: TRBV6-5
CDR3 DNA: TGTGCCAGCAGTTACTCTACCGGATTAGCATTGTTCTTC
CDR3 protein: CASSYSTGLALFF

clone size: once
D gene: .
J gene: TRBJ1-6
V gene: TRBV12-3/TRBV12-4
CDR3 DNA: TGTGCCAGCAGTTCTAGTAATTCACCCCTCCACTTT
CDR3 protein: CASSSSNSPLHF

clone size: .
D gene: TRBD2
J gene: TRBJ2-1
V gene: TRBV7-2
CDR3 DNA: TGTGCCAGCAGCTTGCTAGCGGGGGCCTACAATGAGCAGTTCTTC
CDR3 protein: CASSLLAGAYNEQFF

clone size: .
D gene: .
J gene: TRBJ2-7
V gene: TRBV15
CDR3 DNA: TGTGCCACCAGCAGAGACGGGGTTTCAGCCTACGAGCAGTACTTC
CDR3 protein: CATSRDGVSAYEQYF

clone size: .
D gene: TRBD1
J gene: TRBJ1-5
V gene: TRBV6-1
CDR3 DNA: TGTGCCAGCAGTGAGGGGGACAGGGGAAAGCCCCAGCATTTT
CDR3 protein: CASSEGDRGKPQHF

clone size: .
D gene: .
J gene: TRBJ1-1
V gene: TRBV18
CDR3 DNA: TGTGCCAGCTCACCAGCTAACCCGGGGATCTTGAACACTGAAGCTTTCTTT
CDR3 protein: CASSPANPGILNTEAFF

clone size: .
D gene: TRBD1
J gene: TRBJ2-7
V gene: TRBV6-5
CDR3 DNA: TGTGCCAGCAGTATGACAGGGGGCCACGAGCAGTACTTC
CDR3 protein: CASSMTGGHEQYF

clone size: .
D gene: TRBD2
J gene: TRBJ2-1
V gene: TRBV5-1
CDR3 DNA: TGCGCCAGCAGCTTGCTAGCGGGGCAAAATGAGCAGTTCTTC
CDR3 protein: CASSLLAGQNEQFF

clone size: few
D gene: .
J gene: TRBJ2-1
V gene: TRBV7-3
CDR3 DNA: TGTGCCAGCAGCTCCGACGGGAGCCGCAATGAGCAGTTCTTC
CDR3 protein: CASSSDGSRNEQFF

clone size: .
D gene: .
J gene: TRBJ1-4
V gene: TRBV2
CDR3 DNA: TGTGCCAGCCAGGGCTCTGATGAAAAACTGTTTTTT
CDR3 protein: CASQGSDEKLFF

clone size: .
D gene: .
J gene: TRBJ1-2
V gene: TRBV5-6
CDR3 DNA: TGTGCCAGCAGCGTCCCCGGGGAGGCTGGCTACACCTTC
CDR3 protein: CASSVPGEAGYTF

clone size: .
D gene: .
J gene: TRBJ1-5
V gene: TRBV5-6
CDR3 DNA: TGTGCCAGCAGCTTGGCGGGACTGGGGGGTCAGCCCCAGCATTTT
CDR3 protein: CASSLAGLGGQPQHF

clone size: .
D gene: .
J gene: TRBJ2-5
V gene: TRBV29-1
CDR3 DNA: TGCAGCGTTGGCGGGTTAGAGACCCAGTACTTC
CDR3 protein: CSVGGLETQYF

clone size: .
D gene: TRBD1
J gene: TRBJ1-3
V gene: TRBV11-2
CDR3 DNA: TGTGCCAGCAGCTTAGGGACAGGGCTCTCTGGAAACACCATATATTTT
CDR3 protein: CASSLGTGLSGNTIYF

clone size: .
D gene: TRBD1
J gene: TRBJ1-3
V gene: TRBV2
CDR3 DNA: TGTGCCAGCAGGGGGACAGTTCTTTCTGGAAACACCATATATTTT
CDR3 protein: CASRGTVLSGNTIYF

clone size: .
D gene: .
J gene: TRBJ1-1
V gene: TRBV21-1
CDR3 DNA: TGTGCCAGCAGCAAACCCCGGGACAGTGAAGCTTTCTTT
CDR3 protein: CASSKPRDSEAFF

clone size: .
D gene: TRBD1
J gene: TRBJ1-4
V gene: TRBV6-2/TRBV6-3
CDR3 DNA: TGTGCCAGCAGTTCCGCCGGGACAGGGGGTGAAAAACTGTTTTTT
CDR3 protein: CASSSAGTGGEKLFF

clone size: .
D gene: .
J gene: TRBJ1-6
V gene: TRBV6-1
CDR3 DNA: TGTGCCAGCAGTGAGGGGCAGAATTCACCCCTCCACTTT
CDR3 protein: CASSEGQNSPLHF

clone size: .
D gene: .
J gene: TRBJ2-7
V gene: TRBV7-2
CDR3 DNA: TGTGCCAGCAGCTTAGGGGCCCCTTCCTACGAGCAGTACTTC
CDR3 protein: CASSLGAPSYEQYF

clone size: .
D gene: .
J gene: TRBJ2-1
V gene: TRBV28
CDR3 DNA: TGTGCCAGCAGTTTCGTGGCGGCCGCAGGAGGTAGGGTGAATGAGCAGTTCTTC
CDR3 protein: CASSFVAAAGGRVNEQFF

clone size: .
D gene: .
J gene: TRBJ1-5
V gene: TRBV28
CDR3 DNA: TGTGCCAGCGTAGTGTCGGGGGTTGGCAATCAGCCCCAGCATTTT
CDR3 protein: CASVVSGVGNQPQHF

clone size: .
D gene: TRBD1
J gene: TRBJ2-6
V gene: TRBV5-1
CDR3 DNA: TGCGCCAGCAGCTTGGACCGTCCGGGACAGGGAGCTGGGGCCAACGTCCTGACTTTC
CDR3 protein: CASSLDRPGQGAGANVLTF

clone size: .
D gene: TRBD1
J gene: TRBJ1-6
V gene: TRBV6-5
CDR3 DNA: TGTGCCAGCACCACCGCCGGGACAGGGGATTCACCCCTCCACTTT
CDR3 protein: CASTTAGTGDSPLHF

clone size: .
D gene: TRBD2
J gene: TRBJ2-1
V gene: TRBV14
CDR3 DNA: TGTGCCAGCAGCCAAGATCGGGTACTAGCGGGGTACAATGAGCAGTTCTTC
CDR3 protein: CASSQDRVLAGYNEQFF

clone size: .
D gene: .
J gene: TRBJ1-2
V gene: TRBV12-3/TRBV12-4
CDR3 DNA: TGTGCCAGCAGTTTCACCGAGGCGTATGGCTACACCTTC
CDR3 protein: CASSFTEAYGYTF

clone size: .
D gene: TRBD1
J gene: TRBJ1-1
V gene: TRBV6-5
CDR3 DNA: TGTGCCAGCAGGGGACAGATGAACACTGAAGCTTTCTTT
CDR3 protein: CASRGQMNTEAFF

clone size: .
D gene: .
J gene: TRBJ2-7
V gene: TRBV10-2
CDR3 DNA: TGCGCCAGCGGAGGCGCCCTTCTGACCTACGAGCAGTACTTC
CDR3 protein: CASGGALLTYEQYF

clone size: .
D gene: TRBD1
J gene: TRBJ1-6
V gene: TRBV19
CDR3 DNA: TGTGCCAGTACCACCAGAGGGGGACAGGGGAATTCACCCCTCCACTTT
CDR3 protein: CASTTRGGQGNSPLHF

clone size: .
D gene: .
J gene: TRBJ2-7
V gene: TRBV12-3/TRBV12-4
CDR3 DNA: TGTGCCAGCAGTCCTCAGGCCTACGAGCAGTACTTC
CDR3 protein: CASSPQAYEQYF

clone size: .
D gene: TRBD2
J gene: TRBJ2-7
V gene: TRBV19
CDR3 DNA: TGTGCCAGTAGACCGAGGACTAGCAGATCCTACGAGCAGTACTTC
CDR3 protein: CASRPRTSRSYEQYF

clone size: .
D gene: TRBD2
J gene: TRBJ2-5
V gene: TRBV5-1
CDR3 DNA: TGCGCCAGCAGCAAGACTAGCGGCCAAGAGACCCAGTACTTC
CDR3 protein: CASSKTSGQETQYF

clone size: .
D gene: TRBD2
J gene: TRBJ2-5
V gene: TRBV27
CDR3 DNA: TGTGCCAGCAGCAAACTAGCGGGAGGGGCGGGGGAGACCCAGTACTTC
CDR3 protein: CASSKLAGGAGETQYF

clone size: .
D gene: .
J gene: TRBJ1-4
V gene: TRBV19
CDR3 DNA: TGTGCCAGTAGGGACCGACAGAGCCTTAATGAAAAACTGTTTTTT
CDR3 protein: CASRDRQSLNEKLFF

clone size: .
D gene: TRBD1
J gene: TRBJ1-1
V gene: TRBV28
CDR3 DNA: TGTGCCAGCATCCCCGGGACAGCTAACACTGAAGCTTTCTTT
CDR3 protein: CASIPGTANTEAFF

clone size: .
D gene: TRBD1
J gene: TRBJ1-5
V gene: TRBV19
CDR3 DNA: TGTGCCAGTAGTATAATGGGACAGGGAGGCCAGCCCCAGCATTTT
CDR3 protein: CASSIMGQGGQPQHF

clone size: .
D gene: .
J gene: TRBJ1-5
V gene: TRBV19
CDR3 DNA: TGTGCCAGTAGTATGCCCGGGAGGGGTAATCAGCCCCAGCATTTT
CDR3 protein: CASSMPGRGNQPQHF

clone size: .
D gene: .
J gene: TRBJ2-1
V gene: TRBV7-2
CDR3 DNA: TGTGCCAGCAGCGGCGGGGTGGGATATGAGCAGTTCTTC
CDR3 protein: CASSGGVGYEQFF

clone size: .
D gene: .
J gene: TRBJ1-2
V gene: TRBV6-5
CDR3 DNA: TGTGCCAGCAGTTACGGGGCAGCTAACTATGGCTACACCTTC
CDR3 protein: CASSYGAANYGYTF

clone size: .
D gene: .
J gene: TRBJ1-6
V gene: TRBV6-5
CDR3 DNA: TGTGCCAGCAGTCGTCCTTCTAATTCACCCCTCCACTTT
CDR3 protein: CASSRPSNSPLHF

clone size: .
D gene: .
J gene: TRBJ2-6
V gene: TRBV7-9
CDR3 DNA: TGTGCCAGCAGCTCCCAGGGGTTCTCTGGGGCCAACGTCCTGACTTTC
CDR3 protein: CASSSQGFSGANVLTF

clone size: .
D gene: .
J gene: TRBJ1-1
V gene: TRBV27
CDR3 DNA: TGTGCCAGCAGTTTTACGCCGGGAGCGGGTACTGAAGCTTTCTTT
CDR3 protein: CASSFTPGAGTEAFF

clone size: few
D gene: .
J gene: TRBJ1-6
V gene: TRBV2
CDR3 DNA: TGTGCCAGCAGTGAAGAACTACCCGTTAATTCACCCCTCCACTTT
CDR3 protein: CASSEELPVNSPLHF